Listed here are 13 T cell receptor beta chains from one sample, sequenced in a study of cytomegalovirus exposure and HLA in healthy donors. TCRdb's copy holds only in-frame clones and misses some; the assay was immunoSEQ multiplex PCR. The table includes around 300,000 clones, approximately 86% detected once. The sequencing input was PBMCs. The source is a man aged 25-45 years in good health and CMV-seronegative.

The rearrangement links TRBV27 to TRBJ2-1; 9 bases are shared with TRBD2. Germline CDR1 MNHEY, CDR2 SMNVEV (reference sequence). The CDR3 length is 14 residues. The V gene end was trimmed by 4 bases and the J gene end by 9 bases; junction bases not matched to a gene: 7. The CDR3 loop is CASSSSLSGGEQFF. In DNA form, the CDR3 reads TGTGCCAGCAGTTCCTCCCTTAGCGGGGGTGAGCAGTTCTTC.

The CDR3, as DNA: TGTGCCAGCAGTTTCAATCAGATGAACACTGAAGCTTTCTTT. The encoded protein is CASSFNQMNTEAFF. V gene TRBV27 combines with J gene TRBJ1-1, with D unclear. The CDR3 is 14 amino acids. The germline V and J ends were trimmed by 3 bases and 0 bases, with 8 bases remaining between them. Germline loops: CDR1 MNHEY, CDR2 SMNVEV (reference sequence).

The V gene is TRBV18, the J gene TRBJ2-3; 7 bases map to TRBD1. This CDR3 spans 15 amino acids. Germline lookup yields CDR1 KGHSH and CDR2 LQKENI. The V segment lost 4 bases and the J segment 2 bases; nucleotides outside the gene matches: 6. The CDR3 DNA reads TGTGCCAGCTCACTATCGACAGGGACCACAGATACGCAGTATTTT. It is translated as CASSLSTGTTDTQYF.

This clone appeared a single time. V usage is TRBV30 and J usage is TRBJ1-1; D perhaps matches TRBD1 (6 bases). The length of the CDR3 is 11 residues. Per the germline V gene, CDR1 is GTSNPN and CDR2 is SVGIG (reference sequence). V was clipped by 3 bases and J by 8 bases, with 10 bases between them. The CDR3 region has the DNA TGTGCCTGGAGCGACAGGCTAGAAGCTTTCTTT. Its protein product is CAWSDRLEAFF.

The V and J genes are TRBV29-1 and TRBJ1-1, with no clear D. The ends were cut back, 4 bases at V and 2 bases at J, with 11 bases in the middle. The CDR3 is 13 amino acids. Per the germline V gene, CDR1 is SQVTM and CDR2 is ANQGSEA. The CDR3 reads CSVVTYPNTEAFF. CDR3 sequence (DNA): TGCAGCGTTGTAACCTATCCAAACACTGAAGCTTTCTTT.

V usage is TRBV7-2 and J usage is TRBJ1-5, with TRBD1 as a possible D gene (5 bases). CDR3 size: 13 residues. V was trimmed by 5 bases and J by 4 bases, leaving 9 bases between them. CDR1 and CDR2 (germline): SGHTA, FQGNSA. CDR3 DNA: TGTGCCAGCAGCAAGACAGCGAATCAGCCCCAGCATTTT. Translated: CASSKTANQPQHF.

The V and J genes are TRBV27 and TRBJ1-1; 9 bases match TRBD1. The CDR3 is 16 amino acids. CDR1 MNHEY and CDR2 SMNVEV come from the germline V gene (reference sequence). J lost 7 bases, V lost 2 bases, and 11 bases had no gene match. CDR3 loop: CASSLIGMETGGEAFF. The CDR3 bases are TGTGCCAGCAGTTTAATTGGGATGGAGACAGGGGGTGAAGCTTTCTTT.

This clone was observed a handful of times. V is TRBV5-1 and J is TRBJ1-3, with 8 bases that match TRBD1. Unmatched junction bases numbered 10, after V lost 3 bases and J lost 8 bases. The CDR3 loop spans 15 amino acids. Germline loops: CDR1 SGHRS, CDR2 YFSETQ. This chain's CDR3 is CASSSAGTGGDTIYF. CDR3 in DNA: TGCGCCAGCAGCTCCGCCGGGACAGGAGGGGACACCATATATTTT.

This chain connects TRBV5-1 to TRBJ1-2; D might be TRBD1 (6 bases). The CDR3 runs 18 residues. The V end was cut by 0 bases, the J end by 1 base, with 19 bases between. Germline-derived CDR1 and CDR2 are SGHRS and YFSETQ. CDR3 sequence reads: CASSLGGRGTADNYGYTF. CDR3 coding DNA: TGCGCCAGCAGCTTGGGTGGCAGGGGAACAGCGGATAACTATGGCTACACCTTC.

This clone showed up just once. CDR3 nucleotide sequence: TGTGCCTGGAGTTCCCCCGGACAGGAGGCGTATTCACCCCTCCACTTT. Translating it yields CAWSSPGQEAYSPLHF. The chain has TRBV30 and TRBJ1-6, with 7 bases fitting TRBD1. The CDR3 loop spans 16 amino acids. The germline V gene has CDR1 GTSNPN and CDR2 SVGIG (reference sequence). The V and J ends lost 2 bases and 8 bases, in that order; junction bases with no gene match: 12.

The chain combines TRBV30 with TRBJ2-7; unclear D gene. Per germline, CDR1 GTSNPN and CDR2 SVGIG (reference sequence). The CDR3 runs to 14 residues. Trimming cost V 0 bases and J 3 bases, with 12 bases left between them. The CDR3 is CAWSVNSLDYEQYF. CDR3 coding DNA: TGTGCCTGGAGTGTTAACAGCCTGGACTACGAGCAGTACTTC.

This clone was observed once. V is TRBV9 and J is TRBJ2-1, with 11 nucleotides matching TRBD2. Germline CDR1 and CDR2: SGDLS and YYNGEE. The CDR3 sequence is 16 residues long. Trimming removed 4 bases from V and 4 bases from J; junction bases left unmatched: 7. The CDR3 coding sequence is TGTGCCAGCAGCACCCAGACTAGCGGGGCTTACAATGAGCAGTTCTTC. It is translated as CASSTQTSGAYNEQFF.

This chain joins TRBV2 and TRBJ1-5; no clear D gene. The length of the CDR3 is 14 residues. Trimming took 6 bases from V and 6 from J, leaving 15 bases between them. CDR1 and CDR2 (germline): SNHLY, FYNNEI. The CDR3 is CASSYSGQGQPQHF. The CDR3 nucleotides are TGTGCCAGCAGCTACAGCGGCCAAGGTCAGCCCCAGCATTTT.